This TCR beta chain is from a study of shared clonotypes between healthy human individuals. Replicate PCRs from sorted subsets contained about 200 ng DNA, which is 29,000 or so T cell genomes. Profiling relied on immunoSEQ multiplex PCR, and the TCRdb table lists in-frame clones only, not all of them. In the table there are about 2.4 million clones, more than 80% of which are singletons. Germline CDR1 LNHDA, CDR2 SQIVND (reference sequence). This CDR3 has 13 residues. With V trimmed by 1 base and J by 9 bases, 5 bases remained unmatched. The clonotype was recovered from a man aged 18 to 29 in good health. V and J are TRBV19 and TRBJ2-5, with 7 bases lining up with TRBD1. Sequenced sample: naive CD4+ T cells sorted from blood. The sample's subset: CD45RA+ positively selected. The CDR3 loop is CASSIGQGQPQYF. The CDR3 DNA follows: TGTGCCAGTAGTATAGGACAGGGACAGCCCCAGTACTTC. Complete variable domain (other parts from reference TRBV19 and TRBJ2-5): DGGITQSPKYLFRKEGQNVTLSCEQNLNHDAMYWYRQDPGQGLRLIYYSQIVNDFQKGDIAEGYSVSREKKESFPLTVTSAQKNPTAFYLCASSIGQGQPQYFGPGTRLLVL.